This TCR beta chain is from a study of blood T cell repertoires in COVID-19. Study-level information: Donors in the United States, Italy and Spain gave samples during acute or convalescent COVID-19.

J was trimmed by 1 base and V by 10 bases; bases with no gene match: 5. The CDR3 contains 14 residues. Germline lookup yields CDR1 LNHDA and CDR2 SQIVND (reference sequence). As originally analysed: Scientists estimated how many nucleated cells there were by amplifying reference gene primers. Here immunoSEQ multiplex PCR was the method, and the copy in TCRdb shows in-frame clones only, minus some. V and J calls plus clone size are reproduced from that table; the DNA served to infer D and trimming. The sample holds roughly 260,000 clones; around 80% are singletons and the top ten take about 4%. The sample consisted of peripheral blood. This rearrangement joins TRBV19 to TRBJ2-2; TRBD1 matches 8 bases. The receptor was isolated from a woman between 40 and 50 years old with active or convalescent COVID-19. CDR3 sequence (DNA): TGTGCCACGTCCGGGACAGGGAACACCGGGGAGCTGTTTTTT. Its protein product is CATSGTGNTGELFF.